The 2 T cell receptor beta chains given below trace back to one sample, sequenced in a study of early T cells in non-severe SARS-CoV-2 infection. MiXCR, applied by TCRdb to the 5' RACE reads, yields one record per CDR3 protein. This sample has some 57,000 distinct CDR3 sequences, with 8.5% to 12% found just once. Sequencing input: whole blood. These receptors were obtained from an adult who was a healthcare worker with PCR-confirmed SARS-CoV-2 infection or an uninfected control (not recorded which).

This clonotype is deemed medium-sized. V usage is TRBV12-3 or TRBV12-4 and J usage is TRBJ2-1; possibly TRBD2 for D (5 bases). V was cut by 8 bases and J by 12 bases, with 23 bases left in between. This CDR3 has 14 residues. CDR3 in amino acids: CASGRNSGSIGQFF. The CDR3 DNA reads TGTGCCAGCGGGCGGAACAGCGGATCAATTGGGCAGTTCTTC.

This clonotype was found a few times. The chain uses TRBV4-3 and TRBJ1-2; TRBD1 might be the D (5 bases). This CDR3 has 16 amino acids. Trimming shortened V by 0 bases and J by 4 bases, and 15 bases separated the two germline ends. Germline values: CDR1 LGHNA, CDR2 YSLEER. The CDR3 loop reads CASSQERGGPFYGYTF. The DNA of the CDR3 is TGCGCCAGCAGCCAAGAGCGGGGCGGCCCTTTCTATGGCTACACCTTC.